The T cell receptor (beta chain) described here comes from a study of shared clonotypes between healthy human individuals. Study in general: The people who gave samples were a couple of women and three men aged 18 to 49.

Germline CDR1 and CDR2: MNHEY and SMNVEV (reference sequence). The CDR3 has 13 residues. V lost 7 bases and J lost 4, with 13 bases in between. In the case of this clone: Its antigen remains unidentified.

Healthy HIV-negative adults with no recent acute infections or vaccinations were recruited as donors. Profiling relied on immunoSEQ multiplex PCR, and the TCRdb table lists in-frame clones only, not all of them. The data contain millions of clones, 90% to 95% of them singletons. Study-wide findings and caveats: Among the subsets, naive ones generally showed larger estimated richness than memory ones.

The TCR comes from a man aged 18 to 29 in good health. The rearrangement links TRBV27 to TRBJ1-1; the D gene is possibly TRBD1 (6 bases). Sequencing was performed on naive CD4+ T cells sorted from blood. Noted subset: CD45RA+ positively selected. As DNA, the CDR3 is TGTGCCAGCACCCTGACACAGGGCACTGAAGCTTTCTTT. Translation gives CASTLTQGTEAFF.